This T cell receptor beta chain stems from a study of blood T cell repertoires in COVID-19. Study-level information: Sources were T cells, B-cell-depleted T cells, or PBMCs; the material itself was cDNA or gDNA.

Germline V gene data show CDR1 as SGHTA and CDR2 as FQGNSA. The V gene end was trimmed by 5 bases and the J gene end by 7 bases; junction bases not matched to a gene: 5. The CDR3 runs to 13 residues. Some clones are missing from TCRdb's copy, which holds only in-frame ones; the method was immunoSEQ multiplex PCR. The sample yields 90,000 to 100,000 clones, about 81% seen once. J is TRBJ2-7 and V is TRBV7-2, with 10 bases matching TRBD1. This sequence originates from a woman aged 60-75 years with acute or convalescent COVID-19. The material sequenced was peripheral blood. CDR3 bases: TGTGCCAGCAGCCAACCGGACAGGGGGGAGCAGTACTTC. Translation gives CASSQPDRGEQYF.